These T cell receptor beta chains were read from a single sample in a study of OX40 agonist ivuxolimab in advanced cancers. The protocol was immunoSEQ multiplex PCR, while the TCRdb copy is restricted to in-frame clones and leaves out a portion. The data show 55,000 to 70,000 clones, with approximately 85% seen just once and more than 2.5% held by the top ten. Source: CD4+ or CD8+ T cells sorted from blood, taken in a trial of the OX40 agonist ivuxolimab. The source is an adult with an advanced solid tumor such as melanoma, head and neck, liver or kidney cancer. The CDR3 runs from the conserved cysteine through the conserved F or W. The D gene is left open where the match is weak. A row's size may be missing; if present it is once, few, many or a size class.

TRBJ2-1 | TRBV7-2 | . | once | TGTGCCAGCAGCCCTCAAACCTCCCCAATGAATGAGCAGTTCTTC | CASSPQTSPMNEQFF
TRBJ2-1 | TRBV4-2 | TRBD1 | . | TGTGCCAGCAGCTTGAGGACAGGGGGTGGTAGTGAGCAGTTCTTC | CASSLRTGGGSEQFF
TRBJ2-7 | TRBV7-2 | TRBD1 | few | TGTGCCAGCAGCTTAGCCGGGACAGGGGGCGTCTACGAGCAGTACTTC | CASSLAGTGGVYEQYF
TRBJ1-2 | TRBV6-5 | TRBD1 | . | TGTGCCAGCAGCCCGGACAGGGAACAGGCCTATGGCTACACCTTC | CASSPDREQAYGYTF
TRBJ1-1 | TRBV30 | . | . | TGTGCCTGGAGTGTCGGCCAGACCACTGAAGCTTTCTTT | CAWSVGQTTEAFF
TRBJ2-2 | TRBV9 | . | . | TGTGCCAGCAGCAACCCCCGGGACCGTCCGAACACCGGGGAGCTGTTTTTT | CASSNPRDRPNTGELFF
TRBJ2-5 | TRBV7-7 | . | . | TGTGCTAGCAGCTTGGTGTTTTCGGGGGAGGAGACCCAGTACTTC | CASSLVFSGEETQYF
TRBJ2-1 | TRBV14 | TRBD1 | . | TGTGCCAGCAGCCAAGTAGTCGGACAGGGGGGATACAATGAGCAGTTCTTC | CASSQVVGQGGYNEQFF
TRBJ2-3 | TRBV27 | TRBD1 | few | TGTGCCAGCAGTTTCAGGGGGCCAGATACGCAGTATTTT | CASSFRGPDTQYF
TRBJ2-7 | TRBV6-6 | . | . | TGTGCCAGCAGTTACTCGGGGGAAAGCTCCTACGAGCAGTACTTC | CASSYSGESSYEQYF
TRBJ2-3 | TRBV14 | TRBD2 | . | TGTGCCAGCAGCCCATGGACTAGCGGAACCACAGATACGCAGTATTTT | CASSPWTSGTTDTQYF
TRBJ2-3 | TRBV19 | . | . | TGTGCCAGTAGTATACAGGCCGGGGGCACAGATACGCAGTATTTT | CASSIQAGGTDTQYF
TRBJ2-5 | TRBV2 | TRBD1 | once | TGTGCCAGCGTCCCCAACAGGGGCCGCGAGGAAACCCAGTACTTC | CASVPNRGREETQYF
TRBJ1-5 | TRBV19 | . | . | TGTGCCAGTACCGCGGGCCTCGATCAGCCCCAGCATTTT | CASTAGLDQPQHF
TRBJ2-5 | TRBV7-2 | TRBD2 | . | TGTGCCAGCAGCAATCCGGGACTAGCGAGCTCCCAGTACTTC | CASSNPGLASSQYF
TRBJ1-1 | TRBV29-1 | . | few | TGCAGCGCTGGACAGATGAACACTGAAGCTTTCTTT | CSAGQMNTEAFF
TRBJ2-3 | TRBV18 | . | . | TGTGCCAGCTCACCACGGGACGGGGGGCACACAGATACGCAGTATTTT | CASSPRDGGHTDTQYF
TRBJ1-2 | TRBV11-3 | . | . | TGTGCCAGCACCCCCGCGGACGGTGGTAACTATGGCTACACCTTC | CASTPADGGNYGYTF
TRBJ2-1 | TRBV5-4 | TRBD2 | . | TGTGCCAGCAGCGCCCCAGCGGGGGGGCCGTTCTTC | CASSAPAGGPFF
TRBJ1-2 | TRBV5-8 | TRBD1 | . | TGTGCCAGCAGCTTGGGGACAGGGGTCCCAATCTATGGCTACACCTTC | CASSLGTGVPIYGYTF
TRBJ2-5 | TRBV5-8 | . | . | TGTGCCACTGGGACCGTCCAAGAGACCCAGTACTTC | CATGTVQETQYF
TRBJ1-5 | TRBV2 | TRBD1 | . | TGTGCCAGCAGAGGGACAGGGAATAGCAATCAGCCCCAGCATTTT | CASRGTGNSNQPQHF
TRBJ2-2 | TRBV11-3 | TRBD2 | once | TGTGCCAGCAGCTCACGGACTAGCCCTGGCACCGGGGAGCTGTTTTTT | CASSSRTSPGTGELFF
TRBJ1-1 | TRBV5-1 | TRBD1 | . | TGCGCCAGCAGCTGGGGACAGGCTACCACTGAAGCTTTCTTT | CASSWGQATTEAFF
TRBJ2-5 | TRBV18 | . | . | TGTGCCAGCGCAGAAGAGACCCAGTACTTC | CASAEETQYF
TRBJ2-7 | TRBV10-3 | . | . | TGTGCCATCACCGTAGCGGTGAACTACGAGCAGTACTTC | CAITVAVNYEQYF
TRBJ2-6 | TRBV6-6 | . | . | TGTGCCAGCAGTGCCCGGGGGGGGGCCAACGTCCTGACTTTC | CASSARGGANVLTF
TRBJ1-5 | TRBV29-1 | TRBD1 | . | TGCAGCGTTGCACAGGGGGCAAGTAGCAATCAGCCCCAGCATTTT | CSVAQGASSNQPQHF
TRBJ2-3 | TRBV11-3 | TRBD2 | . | TGTGCCAGCAGCCGGGGGGGCAGTAGCACAGATACGCAGTATTTT | CASSRGGSSTDTQYF
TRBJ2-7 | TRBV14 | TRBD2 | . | TGTGCCAGCGAGACCGCGGGTGGACTAGCGGGGGGATGTTGCTACGAGCAGTACTTC | CASETAGGLAGGCCYEQYF
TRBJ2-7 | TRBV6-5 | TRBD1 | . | TGTGCCAGCAGCAGGGACAGGGTATCCGAGCAGTACTTC | CASSRDRVSEQYF
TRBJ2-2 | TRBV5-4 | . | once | TGTGCCAGCAGCTTGCGGGGGGCCACGACCGGGGAGCTGTTTTTT | CASSLRGATTGELFF
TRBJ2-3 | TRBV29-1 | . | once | TGCAGCGTTGGCGGGAGCACAGATACGCAGTATTTT | CSVGGSTDTQYF
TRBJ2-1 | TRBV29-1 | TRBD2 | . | TGCAGCTTTTGGACTAGCGGTGTTTCTGCCCAGTTCTTC | CSFWTSGVSAQFF
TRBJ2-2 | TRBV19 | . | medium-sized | TGTGCCAGTTCCGACGTCAACACCGGGGAGCTGTTTTTT | CASSDVNTGELFF